This T cell receptor (beta chain) was recovered during a study of identical twins (dated by TCRdb to about 2016). General notes on the study: TCR alpha and beta repertoires from monozygotic twins, unrelated adults of various ages and cord blood were deep-sequenced to test whether fetal clonotypes persist. To rule out contamination, replicate twin experiments were performed at different times with different library preparation protocols. General conclusions and limits of the study: Out-of-frame TCR alpha sharing in monozygotic twins was systematically underestimated by recombination models, whereas sharing between unrelated individuals was in agreement with the recombination models. Compared with coincidental sharing between unrelated individuals, an excess of low generation-probability sequences was observed among out-of-frame TCR alpha sequences shared between twins. Fewer insertions were carried by abundant cord blood beta clonotypes; a weaker similar trend was observed in young adult naive repertoires, while no such trend was observed in memory repertoires. Because the same donors could not be followed over many years, the conclusions depended on cross-sectional statistical analysis. Zero-insertion analyses could be partly confounded by invariant T cells such as MAIT and iNKT, though diverse VJ usage argued against such confounding for most clonotypes. Excess twin sharing in beta out-of-frame sequences was weaker because fewer shared sequences lowered the signal-to-noise ratio.

Every donor was a healthy Caucasian. The twin cohort consisted of three pairs of female monozygotic twins, all aged 18 to 29 years. Miltenyi CD45RO+ enrichment and human naive T-cell isolation kits were used to isolate memory (CD45RO+) and naive T cells from PBMC. In the case of this clonotype: Its antigen is currently not known. Base qualities are not at hand, and no much larger clone is one base apart.

Library construction relied on 5' RACE. TCRdb names Illumina HiSeq 2000 as the instrument used. A universal primer binding site was added through template switching, and the final cDNA carried a unique molecular identifier so that TCR cDNA molecules could be counted accurately. First-strand cDNA for TCR alpha and beta chains was synthesized from specific primers in the conserved constant-segment region. To control for contamination, each cDNA library was double barcoded with a SMART-Mk sample barcode plus Illumina barcodes. Two successive PCR steps introduced TruSeq adapter sequences along with Illumina sample barcodes. TCR alpha and beta cDNA libraries were sequenced on the Illumina HiSeq platform with custom primers. In the source study's methods: MiGEC processed the raw reads to extract unique molecular identifiers, while MiXCR was used to determine the CDR3 positions. For each individual, recombination models were inferred using an EM algorithm with the repgenHMM and IGoR tools. The analysis of shared clonotypes was done with the tcR package in R, with sharing normalized by the product of cloneset sizes. Out-of-frame nonproductive sequences were analyzed to study raw recombination free of thymic and clonal selection effects. Clones were called with MiXCR by TCRdb after fastp trimmed the public reads at Q25, and only in-frame beta chains were retained. Rows with a matching CDR3 protein are joined into one entry that keeps the most common DNA and genes. TCRdb's processing, not the study's, gives the V and J calls here. This sample is represented by under 250,000 distinct CDR3 sequences; approximately 8.3% of them were singletons. 1.9% of the sample is taken by the ten largest.

Including cysteine and phenylalanine, the CDR3 has 15 amino acids. Left in the record is the CDR3 DNA by itself, 45 bases read in frame from the first base. V is reduced by 6 bases and J by 4 bases, leaving a spacing of 18 bases between them. CDR1 and CDR2, looked up from the germline V gene, are ENHRY and SYGVKD. The same sample was also studied in work on yellow fever vaccine responses in identical twins. In that second paper, the authors write: According to the authors, in identical twins the way T cells responded to vaccination appeared partly convergent and partly personalized. Focusing on identical twins, the study followed the T cell clones that responded to the vaccine, and did so with precision.

Rearrangement joined TRBV10-3 to TRBJ1-2; the D gene lacks a confident call. Sequenced: memory (CD45RO+) T cells sorted from blood. The cell subset or site label for this specimen denotes: CD45RO+ enriched T cells. The sequence came from a woman aged 18-35 years in good health. The nucleotide sequence reads TGTGCCATCAGGGAATTTGGTGGGGTTTCCTATGGCTACACCTTC. This is translated as CAIREFGGVSYGYTF.